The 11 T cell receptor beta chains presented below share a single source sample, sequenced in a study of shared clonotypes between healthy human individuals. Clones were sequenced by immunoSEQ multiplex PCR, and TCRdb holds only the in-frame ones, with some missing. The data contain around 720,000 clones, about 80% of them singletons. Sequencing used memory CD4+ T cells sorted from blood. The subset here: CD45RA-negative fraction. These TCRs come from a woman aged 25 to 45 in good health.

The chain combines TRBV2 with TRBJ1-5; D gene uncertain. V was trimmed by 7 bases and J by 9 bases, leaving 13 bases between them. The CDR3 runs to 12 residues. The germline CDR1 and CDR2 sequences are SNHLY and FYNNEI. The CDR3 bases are TGTGCCAGCACCTTGACTGGGAGGCCCCAGCATTTT. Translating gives CASTLTGRPQHF.

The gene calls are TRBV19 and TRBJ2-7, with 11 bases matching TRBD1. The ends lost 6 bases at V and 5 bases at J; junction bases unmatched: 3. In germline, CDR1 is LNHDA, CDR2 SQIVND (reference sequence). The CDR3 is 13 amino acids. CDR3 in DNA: TGTGCCAGTAGGGACAGGGGGCAGGACGAGCAGTACTTC. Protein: CASRDRGQDEQYF.

The CDR3 DNA is TGTGCCAGCAGAACCGGGACCCTCCTTGAAGCTTTCTTT. Its protein product is CASRTGTLLEAFF. The chain links TRBV6-6 to TRBJ1-1; weak D call: TRBD1 (5 bases). The germline V gene encodes CDR1 MNHNY and CDR2 SVGAGI (reference sequence). CDR3 size: 13 residues. Trimming removed 6 bases from V and 7 bases from J, with 15 bases in between.

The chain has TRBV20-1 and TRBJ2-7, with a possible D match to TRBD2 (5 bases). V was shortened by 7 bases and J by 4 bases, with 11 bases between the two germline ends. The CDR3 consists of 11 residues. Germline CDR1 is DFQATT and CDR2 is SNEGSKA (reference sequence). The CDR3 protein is CSGVGVYEQYF. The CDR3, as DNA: TGCAGTGGTGTGGGAGTATACGAGCAGTACTTC.

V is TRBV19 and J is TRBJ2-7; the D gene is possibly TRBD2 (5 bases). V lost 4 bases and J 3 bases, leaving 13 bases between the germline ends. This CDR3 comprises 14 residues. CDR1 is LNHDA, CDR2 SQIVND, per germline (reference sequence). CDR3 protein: CASSRSRTVYEQYF. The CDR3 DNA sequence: TGTGCCAGTAGTAGGTCCAGGACTGTCTACGAGCAGTACTTC.

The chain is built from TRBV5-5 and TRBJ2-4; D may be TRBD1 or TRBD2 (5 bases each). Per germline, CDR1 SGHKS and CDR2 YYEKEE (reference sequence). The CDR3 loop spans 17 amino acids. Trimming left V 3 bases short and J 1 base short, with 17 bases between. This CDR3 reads CASSSRIGDGAKNIQYF. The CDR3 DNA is TGTGCCAGCAGCTCCCGGATCGGGGACGGGGCCAAAAACATTCAGTACTTC.

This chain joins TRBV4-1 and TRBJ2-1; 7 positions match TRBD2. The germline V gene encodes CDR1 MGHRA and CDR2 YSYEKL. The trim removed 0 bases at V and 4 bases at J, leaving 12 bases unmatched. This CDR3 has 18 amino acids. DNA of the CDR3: TGCGCCAGCAGCCAAGACCCCCCCCTCCAGCGGGGATACAATGAGCAGTTCTTC. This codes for CASSQDPPLQRGYNEQFF.

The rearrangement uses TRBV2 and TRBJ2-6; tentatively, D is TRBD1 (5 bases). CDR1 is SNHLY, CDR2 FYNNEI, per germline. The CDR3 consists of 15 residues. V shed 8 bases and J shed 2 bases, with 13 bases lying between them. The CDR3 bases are TGTGCCAGCGGGCAGGGTAGTGCTGGGGCCAACGTCCTGACTTTC. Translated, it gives CASGQGSAGANVLTF.

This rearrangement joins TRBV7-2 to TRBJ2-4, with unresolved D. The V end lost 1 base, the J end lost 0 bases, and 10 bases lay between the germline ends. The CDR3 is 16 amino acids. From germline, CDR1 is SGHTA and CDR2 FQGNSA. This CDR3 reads CASSLDSRIAKNIQYF. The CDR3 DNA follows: TGTGCCAGCAGCTTAGACTCTCGGATAGCCAAAAACATTCAGTACTTC.

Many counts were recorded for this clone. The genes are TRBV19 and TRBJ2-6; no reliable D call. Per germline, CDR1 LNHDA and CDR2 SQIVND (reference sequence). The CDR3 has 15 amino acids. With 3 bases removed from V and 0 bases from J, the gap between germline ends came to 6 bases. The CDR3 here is CASSIESSGANVLTF. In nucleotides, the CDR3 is TGTGCCAGTAGTATCGAGTCCTCTGGGGCCAACGTCCTGACTTTC.

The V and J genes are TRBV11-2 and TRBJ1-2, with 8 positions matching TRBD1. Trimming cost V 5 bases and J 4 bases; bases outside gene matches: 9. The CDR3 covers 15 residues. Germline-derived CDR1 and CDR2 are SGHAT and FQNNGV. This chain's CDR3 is CASSQSGGWTYGYTF. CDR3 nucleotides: TGTGCCAGCAGCCAATCAGGGGGCTGGACCTATGGCTACACCTTC. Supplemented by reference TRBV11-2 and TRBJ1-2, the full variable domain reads EAGVAQSPRYKIIEKRQSVAFWCNPISGHATLYWYQQILGQGPKLLIQFQNNGVVDDSQLPKDRFSAERLKGVDSTLKIQPAKLEDSAVYLCASSQSGGWTYGYTFGSGTRLTVV.